A selection of T cell receptor beta chains follows, all from one sample in a study of T cell responses to AZD1222 COVID-19 vaccine. Assay used: immunoSEQ multiplex PCR; TCRdb lists only in-frame clones, some missing. The data show roughly 150,000 clones, with roughly 93% seen just once and 1.9% held by the top ten. The sample in question was peripheral blood, obtained 28 days after the second AZD1222 dose. These TCRs come from an adult who received the AZD1222 COVID-19 vaccine. The CDR3 runs from the conserved cysteine through the conserved F or W. D genes are given only for firm matches. Clone size is stated in some rows and not others, as once, few, many or a class when expanded.

TRBV7-3	NA	TRBJ2-5	NA	CASSLVIGETQYF	TGTGCCAGCAGCTTAGTTATTGGAGAGACCCAGTACTTC
TRBV9	NA	TRBJ1-2	NA	CASSQSMAGEIYGYTF	TGTGCCAGCAGCCAATCGATGGCGGGTGAAATCTATGGCTACACCTTC
TRBV6-6	TRBD2	TRBJ2-7	NA	CASSYRGGEYEQYF	TGTGCCAGCAGTTATCGGGGGGGGGAATACGAGCAGTACTTC
TRBV2	TRBD1	TRBJ1-2	NA	CASSPGTAYTF	TGTGCCAGCAGCCCTGGGACAGCCTACACCTTC
TRBV6-6	NA	TRBJ1-2	NA	CASSLPLQGGYTF	TGTGCCAGCAGTTTACCGTTGCAGGGAGGCTACACCTTC
TRBV25-1	NA	TRBJ1-5	NA	CASSEPTLRRTSNQPQHF	TGTGCCAGCAGTGAGCCAACCCTCCGGCGGACTAGCAATCAGCCCCAGCATTTT
TRBV5-1	NA	TRBJ2-7	NA	CASSLGTAQTYEQYF	TGCGCCAGCAGCTTGGGGACAGCCCAGACCTACGAGCAGTACTTC
TRBV9	NA	TRBJ2-1	NA	CASSVMSGSEQFF	TGTGCCAGCAGCGTGATGAGTGGATCGGAGCAGTTCTTC
TRBV5-1	NA	TRBJ1-4	NA	CASSFEGDTYGYEKLFF	TGCGCCAGCAGCTTCGAGGGGGACACCTACGGGTATGAAAAACTGTTTTTT
TRBV19	TRBD1	TRBJ1-2	NA	CASGQAGLNYGYTF	TGTGCCAGTGGACAGGCCGGTCTAAACTATGGCTACACCTTC
TRBV6-5	TRBD1	TRBJ1-1	NA	CASASVQGASAFF	TGTGCCAGCGCGTCTGTACAGGGGGCGTCAGCTTTCTTT
TRBV11-3	TRBD1	TRBJ1-2	NA	CASSHRDRVSYGYTF	TGTGCCAGCAGCCACCGGGACAGAGTTTCCTATGGCTACACCTTC
TRBV2	NA	TRBJ1-1	NA	CASSTRDNSNTEAFF	TGTGCCAGCAGCACACGGGACAATTCGAACACTGAAGCTTTCTTT
TRBV13	TRBD1	TRBJ2-7	NA	CASSPGQGAYEQYF	TGTGCCAGCAGCCCTGGACAGGGGGCTTACGAGCAGTACTTC
TRBV19	NA	TRBJ2-7	NA	CASTFTGRNYEQYF	TGTGCCAGTACCTTCACAGGGAGGAACTACGAGCAGTACTTC
TRBV6-2/TRBV6-3	NA	TRBJ2-4	NA	CASSYRTALAKNIQYF	TGTGCCAGCAGTTACCGGACAGCTTTAGCCAAAAACATTCAGTACTTC
TRBV5-8	NA	TRBJ1-1	NA	CASRLFVGANTEAFF	TGTGCCAGCAGGCTGTTTGTTGGGGCAAACACTGAAGCTTTCTTT
TRBV7-9	TRBD2	TRBJ2-7	NA	CASSWSGGSSYEQYF	TGTGCCAGCAGCTGGTCGGGGGGGAGCTCCTACGAGCAGTACTTC
TRBV19	TRBD2	TRBJ2-1	NA	CASSTLAGGRNEQFF	TGTGCCAGTAGTACTCTAGCGGGGGGGCGGAATGAGCAGTTCTTC
TRBV5-5	NA	TRBJ1-2	NA	CASSLVGGYGYTF	TGTGCCAGCAGCTTGGTCGGAGGATATGGCTACACCTTC
TRBV24-1	NA	TRBJ1-5	once	CATSDRPDLGGNQPQHF	TGTGCCACCAGTGATCGACCGGACTTAGGGGGAAATCAGCCCCAGCATTTT
TRBV6-5	NA	TRBJ1-1	NA	CASSIRDVNTEAFF	TGTGCCAGCAGTATCCGGGACGTGAACACTGAAGCTTTCTTT
TRBV4-2	TRBD1	TRBJ2-5	NA	CASSLTGGIGETQYF	TGTGCCAGCAGCCTTACAGGGGGGATCGGAGAGACCCAGTACTTC
TRBV5-1	TRBD2	TRBJ2-3	NA	CASSPPLAGGPNTQYF	TGCGCCAGCAGCCCTCCCCTAGCGGGAGGGCCTAATACGCAGTATTTT
TRBV6-5	NA	TRBJ1-1	NA	CASCQGLPNTEAFF	TGTGCCAGCTGCCAGGGGTTACCGAACACTGAAGCTTTCTTT
TRBV27	NA	TRBJ1-1	NA	CASSPNWIGNTEAFF	TGTGCCAGCAGCCCGAATTGGATTGGGAACACTGAAGCTTTCTTT
TRBV19	NA	TRBJ2-5	NA	CASSIDPRARTQYF	TGTGCCAGTAGTATAGATCCCCGAGCAAGGACCCAGTACTTC
TRBV25-1	TRBD1	TRBJ1-4	NA	CASSEEGQRDEKLFF	TGTGCCAGCAGTGAAGAGGGACAGAGGGATGAAAAACTGTTTTTT
TRBV6-5	NA	TRBJ2-3	NA	CASYTFGTDTQYF	TGTGCCAGCTATACTTTTGGCACAGATACGCAGTATTTT
TRBV5-1	TRBD2	TRBJ2-1	NA	CASWGASGWVGGNEQFF	TGCGCCAGCTGGGGGGCTAGCGGGTGGGTGGGAGGAAATGAGCAGTTCTTC
TRBV18	TRBD1	TRBJ1-5	NA	CASSLGQGNNQPQHF	TGTGCCAGCTCACTGGGACAGGGCAACAATCAGCCCCAGCATTTT